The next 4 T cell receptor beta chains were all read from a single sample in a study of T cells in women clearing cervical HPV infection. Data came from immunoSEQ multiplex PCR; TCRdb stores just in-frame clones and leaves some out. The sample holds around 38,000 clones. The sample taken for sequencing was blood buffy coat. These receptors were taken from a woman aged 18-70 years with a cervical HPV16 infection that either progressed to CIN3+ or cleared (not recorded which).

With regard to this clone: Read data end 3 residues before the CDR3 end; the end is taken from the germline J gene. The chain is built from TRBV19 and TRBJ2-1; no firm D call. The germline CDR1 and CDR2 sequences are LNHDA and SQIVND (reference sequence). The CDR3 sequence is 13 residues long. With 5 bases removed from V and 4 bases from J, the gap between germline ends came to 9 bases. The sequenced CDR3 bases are TGTGCCAGTAGTGGCGGCTTTTACAATGAG. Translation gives CASSGGFYNE. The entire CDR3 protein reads CASSGGFYNEQFF.

CDR3 DNA, as far as it was read: TGCGCCAGCAGTCCTCAGAGGGGTAGCCAGCCC. It translates to CASSPQRGSQP. The entire CDR3 is CASSPQRGSQPQHF. The chain recombines TRBV23-1 with TRBJ1-5, with D perhaps TRBD1 (5 bases). The read halts 3 residues ahead of the CDR3 end, with the missing end drawn from the germline J gene. TRBV23-1 is flagged as an ORF with uncertain function. The CDR3 totals 14 residues. V shed 4 bases and J shed 7 bases, with 14 bases lying between them.

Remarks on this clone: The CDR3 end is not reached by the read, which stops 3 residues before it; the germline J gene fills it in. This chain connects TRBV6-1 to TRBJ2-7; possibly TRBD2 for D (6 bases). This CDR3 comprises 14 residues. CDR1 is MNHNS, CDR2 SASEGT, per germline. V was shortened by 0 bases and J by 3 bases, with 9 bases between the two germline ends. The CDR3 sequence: CASSEASGYYEQYF. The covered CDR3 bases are TGTGCCAGCAGTGAAGCTAGCGGCTACTACGAG.

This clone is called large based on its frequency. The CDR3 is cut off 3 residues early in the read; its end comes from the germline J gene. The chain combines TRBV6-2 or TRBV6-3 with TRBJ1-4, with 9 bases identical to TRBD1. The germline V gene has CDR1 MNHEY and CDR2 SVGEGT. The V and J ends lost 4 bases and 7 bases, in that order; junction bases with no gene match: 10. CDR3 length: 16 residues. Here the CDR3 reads CASSSGQGEVIEKLFF. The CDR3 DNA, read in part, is TGTGCCAGCAGTTCGGGACAGGGAGAGGTGATTGAAAAA.